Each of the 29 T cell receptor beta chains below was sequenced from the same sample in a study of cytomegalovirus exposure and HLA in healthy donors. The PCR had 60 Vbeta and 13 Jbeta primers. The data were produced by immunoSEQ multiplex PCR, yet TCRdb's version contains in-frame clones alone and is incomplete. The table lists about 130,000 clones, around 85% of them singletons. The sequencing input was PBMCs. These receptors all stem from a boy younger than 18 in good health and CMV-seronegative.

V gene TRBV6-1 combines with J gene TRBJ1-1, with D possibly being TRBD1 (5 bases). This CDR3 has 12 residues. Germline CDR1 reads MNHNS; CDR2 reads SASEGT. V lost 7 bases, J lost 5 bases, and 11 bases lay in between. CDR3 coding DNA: TGTGCCAGCACAGGGTTGGAGACTGAAGCTTTCTTT. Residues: CASTGLETEAFF.

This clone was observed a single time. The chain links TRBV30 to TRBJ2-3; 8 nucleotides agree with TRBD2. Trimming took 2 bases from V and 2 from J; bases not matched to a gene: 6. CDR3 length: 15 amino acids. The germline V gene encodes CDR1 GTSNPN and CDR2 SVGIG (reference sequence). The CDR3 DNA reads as TGTGCCTGGAGTCCCCCGGGAGGGCCCACAGATACGCAGTATTTT. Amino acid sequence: CAWSPPGGPTDTQYF.

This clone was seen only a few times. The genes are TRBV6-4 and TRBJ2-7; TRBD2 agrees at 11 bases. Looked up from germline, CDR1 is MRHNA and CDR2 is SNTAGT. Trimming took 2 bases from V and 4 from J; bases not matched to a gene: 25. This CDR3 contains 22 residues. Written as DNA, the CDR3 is TGTGCCAGCAGTGACCAGACAGGGTCACACTTAGCGGGAGGGTTGAGGGTTTACGAGCAGTACTTC. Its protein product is CASSDQTGSHLAGGLRVYEQYF.

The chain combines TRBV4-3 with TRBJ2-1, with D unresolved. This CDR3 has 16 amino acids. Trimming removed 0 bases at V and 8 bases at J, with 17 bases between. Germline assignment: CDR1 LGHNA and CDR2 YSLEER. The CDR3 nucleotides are TGCGCCAGCAGCCAAGATGTTCTAGAAAGGTGGGATGAGCAGTTCTTC. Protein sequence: CASSQDVLERWDEQFF.

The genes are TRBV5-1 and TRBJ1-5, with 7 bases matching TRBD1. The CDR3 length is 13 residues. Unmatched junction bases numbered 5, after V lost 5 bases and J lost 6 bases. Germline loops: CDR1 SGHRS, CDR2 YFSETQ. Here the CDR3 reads CASSVAGGQPQHF. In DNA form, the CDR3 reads TGCGCCAGCAGTGTGGCAGGGGGTCAGCCCCAGCATTTT.

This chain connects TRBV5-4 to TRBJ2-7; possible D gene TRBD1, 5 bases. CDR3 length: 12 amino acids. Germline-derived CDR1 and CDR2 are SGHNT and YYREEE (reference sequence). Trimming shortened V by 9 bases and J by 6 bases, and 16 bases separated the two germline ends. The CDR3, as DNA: TGTGCCACAGCCGGCAGGGTGGGCGAGCAGTACTTC. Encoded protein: CATAGRVGEQYF.

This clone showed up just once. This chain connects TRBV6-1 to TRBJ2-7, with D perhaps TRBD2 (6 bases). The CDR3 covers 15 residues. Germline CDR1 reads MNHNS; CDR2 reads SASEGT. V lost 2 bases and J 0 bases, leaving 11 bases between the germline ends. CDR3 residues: CASSEFGGSSYEQYF. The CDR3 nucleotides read TGTGCCAGCAGTGAATTTGGGGGGTCCTCCTACGAGCAGTACTTC.

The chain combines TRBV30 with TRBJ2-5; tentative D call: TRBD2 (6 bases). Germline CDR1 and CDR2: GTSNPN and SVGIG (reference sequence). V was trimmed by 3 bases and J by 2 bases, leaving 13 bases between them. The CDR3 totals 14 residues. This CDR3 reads CAWSNLAFQETQYF. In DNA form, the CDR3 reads TGTGCCTGGAGCAATCTAGCGTTTCAAGAGACCCAGTACTTC. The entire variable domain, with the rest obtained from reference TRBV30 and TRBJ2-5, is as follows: SQTIHQWPATLVQPVGSPLSLECTVEGTSNPNLYWYRQAAGRGLQLLFYSVGIGQISSEVPQNLSASRPQDRQFILSSKKLLLSDSGFYLCAWSNLAFQETQYFGPGTRLLVL.

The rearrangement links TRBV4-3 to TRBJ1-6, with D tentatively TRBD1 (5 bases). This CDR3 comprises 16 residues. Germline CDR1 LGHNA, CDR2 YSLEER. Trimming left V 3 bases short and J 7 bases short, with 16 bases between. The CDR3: CASSQVAGGLNSPLHF. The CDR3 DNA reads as TGCGCCAGCAGCCAGGTTGCGGGGGGTTTGAATTCACCCCTCCACTTT.

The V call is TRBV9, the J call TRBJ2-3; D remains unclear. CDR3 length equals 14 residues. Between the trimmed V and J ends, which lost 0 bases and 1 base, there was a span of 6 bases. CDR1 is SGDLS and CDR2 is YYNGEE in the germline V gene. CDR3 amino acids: CASSVEQRTDTQYF. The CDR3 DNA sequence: TGTGCCAGCAGCGTAGAGCAACGCACAGATACGCAGTATTTT.

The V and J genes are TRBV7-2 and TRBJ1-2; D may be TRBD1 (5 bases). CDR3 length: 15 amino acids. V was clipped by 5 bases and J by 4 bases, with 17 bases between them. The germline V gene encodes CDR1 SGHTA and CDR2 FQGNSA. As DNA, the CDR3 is TGTGCCAGCAGCCCGGAGGGGACGGGAGCCTATGGCTACACCTTC. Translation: CASSPEGTGAYGYTF.

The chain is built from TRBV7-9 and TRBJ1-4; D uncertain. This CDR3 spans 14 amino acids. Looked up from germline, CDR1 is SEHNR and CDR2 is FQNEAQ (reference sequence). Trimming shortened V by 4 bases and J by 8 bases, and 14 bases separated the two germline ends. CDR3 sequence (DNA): TGTGCCAGCAGCTCACAGAGGGCAGGAGAAAAACTGTTTTTT. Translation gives CASSSQRAGEKLFF.

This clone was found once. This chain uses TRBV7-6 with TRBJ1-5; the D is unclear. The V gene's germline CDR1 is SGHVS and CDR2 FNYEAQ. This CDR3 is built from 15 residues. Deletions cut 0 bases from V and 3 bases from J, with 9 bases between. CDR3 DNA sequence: TGTGCCAGCAGCTTAGCTGCAGAAAACAATCAGCCCCAGCATTTT. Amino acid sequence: CASSLAAENNQPQHF.

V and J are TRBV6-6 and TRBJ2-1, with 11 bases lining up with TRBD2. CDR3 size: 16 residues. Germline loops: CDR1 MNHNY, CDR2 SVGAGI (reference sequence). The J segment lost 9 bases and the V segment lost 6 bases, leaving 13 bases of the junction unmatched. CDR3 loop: CASRQTTSGGSGEQFF. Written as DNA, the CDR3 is TGTGCCAGCAGACAAACTACTAGCGGGGGTTCTGGTGAGCAGTTCTTC.

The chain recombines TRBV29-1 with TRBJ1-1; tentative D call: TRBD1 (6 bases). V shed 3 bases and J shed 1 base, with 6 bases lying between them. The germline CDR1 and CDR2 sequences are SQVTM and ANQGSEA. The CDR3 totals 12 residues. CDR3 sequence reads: CSVEDRNTEAFF. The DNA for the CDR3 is TGCAGCGTTGAGGACAGGAACACTGAAGCTTTCTTT. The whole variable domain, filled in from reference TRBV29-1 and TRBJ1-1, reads SAVISQKPSRDICQRGTSLTIQCQVDSQVTMMFWYRQQPGQSLTLIATANQGSEATYESGFVIDKFPISRPNLTFSTLTVSNMSPEDSSIYLCSVEDRNTEAFFGQGTRLTVV.

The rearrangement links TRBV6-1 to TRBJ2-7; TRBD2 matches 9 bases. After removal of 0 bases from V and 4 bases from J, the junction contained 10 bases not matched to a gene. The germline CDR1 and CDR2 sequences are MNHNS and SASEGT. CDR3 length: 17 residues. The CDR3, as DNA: TGTGCCAGCAGTGAAGCTATAAAGGCTAGCGGGAAATACGAGCAGTACTTC. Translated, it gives CASSEAIKASGKYEQYF.

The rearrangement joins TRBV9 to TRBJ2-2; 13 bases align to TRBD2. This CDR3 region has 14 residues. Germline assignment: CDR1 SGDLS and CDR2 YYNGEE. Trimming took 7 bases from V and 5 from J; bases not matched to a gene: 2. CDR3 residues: CASGTSGTTGELFF. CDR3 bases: TGTGCCAGCGGGACTAGCGGGACAACCGGGGAGCTGTTTTTT.

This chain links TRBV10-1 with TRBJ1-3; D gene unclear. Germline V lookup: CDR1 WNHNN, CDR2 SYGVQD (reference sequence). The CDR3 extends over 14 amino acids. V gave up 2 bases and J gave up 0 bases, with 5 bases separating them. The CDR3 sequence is CASSEPVSGNTIYF. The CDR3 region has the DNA TGCGCCAGCAGTGAGCCCGTCTCTGGAAACACCATATATTTT.

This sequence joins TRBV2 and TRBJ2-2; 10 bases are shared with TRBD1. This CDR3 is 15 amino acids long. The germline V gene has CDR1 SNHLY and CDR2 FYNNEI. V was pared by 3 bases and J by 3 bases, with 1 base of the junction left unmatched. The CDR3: CASSEDRGYTGELFF. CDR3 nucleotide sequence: TGTGCCAGCAGTGAGGACAGGGGGTACACCGGGGAGCTGTTTTTT.

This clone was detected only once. CDR3 DNA: TGTGCCAGCAGAGCACAGGGGGGTGCCCACACTGAAGCTTTCTTT. Its translation: CASRAQGGAHTEAFF. The V gene is TRBV2, the J gene TRBJ1-1; the match to TRBD1 covers 8 bases. The V and J ends lost 6 bases and 3 bases, in that order; junction bases with no gene match: 9. The CDR3 contains 15 residues. Germline CDR1 reads SNHLY; CDR2 reads FYNNEI.

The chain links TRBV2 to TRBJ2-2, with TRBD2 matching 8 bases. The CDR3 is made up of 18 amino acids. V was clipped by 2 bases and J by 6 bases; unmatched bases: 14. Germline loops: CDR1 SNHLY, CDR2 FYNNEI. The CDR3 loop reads CASSEPRGGRGGPGELFF. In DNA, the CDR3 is TGTGCCAGCAGTGAACCCCGGGGGGGCCGAGGAGGGCCCGGGGAGCTGTTTTTT. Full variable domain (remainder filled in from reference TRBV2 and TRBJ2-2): EPEVTQTPSHQVTQMGQEVILRCVPISNHLYFYWYRQILGQKVEFLVSFYNNEISEKSEIFDDQFSVERPDGSNFTLKIRSTKLEDSAMYFCASSEPRGGRGGPGELFFGEGSRLTVL.

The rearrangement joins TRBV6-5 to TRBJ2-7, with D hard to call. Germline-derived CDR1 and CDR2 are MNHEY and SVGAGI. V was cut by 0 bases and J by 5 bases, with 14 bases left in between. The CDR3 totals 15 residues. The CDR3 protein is CASSYSIKSGHEQYF. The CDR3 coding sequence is TGTGCCAGCAGTTACTCGATAAAGTCCGGTCACGAGCAGTACTTC.

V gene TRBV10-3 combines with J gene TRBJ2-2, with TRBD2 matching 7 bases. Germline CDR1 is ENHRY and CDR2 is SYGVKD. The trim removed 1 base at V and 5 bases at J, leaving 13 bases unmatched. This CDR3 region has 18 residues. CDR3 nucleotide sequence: TGTGCCATCAGTGAGTACGTTCTTGGCGGGAGAGGGACCGGGGAGCTGTTTTTT. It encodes CAISEYVLGGRGTGELFF.

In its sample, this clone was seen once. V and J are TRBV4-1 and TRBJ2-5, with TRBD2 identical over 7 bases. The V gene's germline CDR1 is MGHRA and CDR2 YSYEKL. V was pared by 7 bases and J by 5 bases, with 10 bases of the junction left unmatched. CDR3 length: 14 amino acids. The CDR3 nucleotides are TGCGCCAGCACAACGGGAAGGGGAGGGGAGACCCAGTACTTC. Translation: CASTTGRGGETQYF.

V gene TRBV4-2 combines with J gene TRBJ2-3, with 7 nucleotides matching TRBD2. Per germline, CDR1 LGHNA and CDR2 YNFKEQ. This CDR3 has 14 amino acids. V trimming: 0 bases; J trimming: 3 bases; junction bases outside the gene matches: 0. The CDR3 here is CASSQEAGTDTQYF. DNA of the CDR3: TGTGCCAGCAGCCAAGAAGCGGGAACAGATACGCAGTATTTT.

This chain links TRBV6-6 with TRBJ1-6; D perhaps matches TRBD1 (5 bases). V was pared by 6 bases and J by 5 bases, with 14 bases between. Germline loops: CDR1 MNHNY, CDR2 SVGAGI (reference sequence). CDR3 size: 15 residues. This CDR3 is CASSGHLIHNSPLHF. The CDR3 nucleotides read TGTGCCAGCAGCGGACACCTGATACATAATTCACCCCTCCACTTT.

CDR3 sequence (DNA): TGTGCCAGCAGTGACCGGGGCGGGGGGGGTAGGGAGACCCAGTACTTC. This encodes CASSDRGGGGRETQYF. This chain connects TRBV27 to TRBJ2-5, with 9 bases aligning to TRBD2. Germline lookup yields CDR1 MNHEY and CDR2 SMNVEV (reference sequence). V dropped 5 bases and J dropped 5; count of bases not matched to a gene: 12. This CDR3 is 16 amino acids long.

DNA of the CDR3: TGTGCCAGCAGTTACGAGGAACCGACCGCACAAGAGACCCAGTACTTC. Translation gives CASSYEEPTAQETQYF. This chain links TRBV6-6 with TRBJ2-5; D not resolved. This CDR3 spans 16 amino acids. Germline V gene sequence: CDR1 MNHNY, CDR2 SVGAGI (reference sequence). Between the trimmed V and J ends, which lost 2 bases and 2 bases, there was a span of 15 bases.

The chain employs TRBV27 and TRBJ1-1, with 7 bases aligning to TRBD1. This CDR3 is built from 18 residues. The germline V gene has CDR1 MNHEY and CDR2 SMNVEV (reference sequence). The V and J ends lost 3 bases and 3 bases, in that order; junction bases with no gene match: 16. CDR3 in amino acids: CASSFLTSGGPLDTEAFF. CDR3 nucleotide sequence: TGTGCCAGCAGTTTTTTAACCTCAGGGGGACCGCTCGACACTGAAGCTTTCTTT.